The clone carrying this TCR beta chain was detected a few times. Its antigen is as yet unknown. The data derive from a study of early stage breast cancer tumors. Regarding the study as a whole: Tumor and normal breast were distinguished via blood comparison in about 90% of the 16 patients.

Some clones are missing from TCRdb's copy, which holds only in-frame ones; the method was immunoSEQ multiplex PCR. The table records tens of thousands of clones, approximately 79% of them present only once. V was pared by 0 bases and J by 7 bases, with 13 bases between. The CDR3 extends over 15 amino acids. CDR1 SGHRS and CDR2 YFSETQ come from the germline V gene. This sequence originates from a person in their sixties or seventies with breast cancer. What was sequenced was blood. The chain couples TRBV5-1 to TRBJ2-2, with D perhaps TRBD2 (6 bases). CDR3 coding DNA: TGCGCCAGCAGCTTGGGACTAGAGGGTCTCGGGGAGCTGTTTTTT. As protein: CASSLGLEGLGELFF.